The 8 T cell receptor beta chains presented below share a single source sample, sequenced in a study of monozygotic twins with inflammatory bowel disease. TCRdb reprocessed the 5' RACE reads and stores each CDR3 protein as one record, lacking DNA. Its listing shows roughly 160,000 distinct CDR3 sequences. The sample taken for sequencing was blood. The receptor set was obtained from a human donor with ulcerative colitis or Crohn's disease, or a healthy co-twin of an affected twin (not recorded which).

J is TRBJ1-2 and V is TRBV6-1; without DNA, the TCRdb call of TRBD1 cannot be checked. Germline CDR1 reads MNHNS; CDR2 reads SASEGT. The CDR3 sequence is 13 residues long. The CDR3 protein is CASSEDRAGGYTF.

This chain connects TRBV5-1 to TRBJ1-1. The CDR3 extends over 13 amino acids. The germline gives CDR1 SGHRS, CDR2 YFSETQ. The CDR3 sequence is CASSWKGSTEAFF.

The J gene is TRBJ1-3, the V gene TRBV7-9. This CDR3 contains 13 residues. Germline V CDR1 and CDR2: SEHNR, FQNEAQ (reference sequence). The CDR3 reads CASSLSLGNTIYF.

The chain couples TRBV6-5 to TRBJ1-3; without DNA, the TCRdb call of TRBD1 cannot be checked. There are 15 residues in the CDR3. Germline V gives CDR1 MNHEY, CDR2 SVGAGI. The CDR3 sequence: CASSYDPGSGNTIYF.

V is TRBV7-9 and J is TRBJ2-3; TCRdb's D call, TRBD2, is unchecked because there is no DNA. Germline V lookup: CDR1 SEHNR, CDR2 FQNEAQ (reference sequence). The CDR3 has 16 residues. CDR3 in amino acids: CASSIQTSPYGYTQYF. Variable domain in full (rest from reference TRBV7-9 and TRBJ2-3): DTGVSQNPRHKITKRGQNVTFRCDPISEHNRLYWYRQTLGQGPEFLTYFQNEAQLEKSRLLSDRFSAERPKGSFSTLEIQRTEQGDSAMYLCASSIQTSPYGYTQYFGPGTRLTVL.

The chain links TRBV4-1 to TRBJ2-3; TCRdb calls TRBD1, which cannot be checked without DNA. This CDR3 has 14 residues. Germline loops: CDR1 MGHRA, CDR2 YSYEKL. CDR3 protein: CASSHRTGSDTQYF.

J is TRBJ2-4 and V is TRBV6-1. Germline V gives CDR1 MNHNS, CDR2 SASEGT. This CDR3 is 14 amino acids long. The CDR3 is CASSEMGTKNIQYF.

This chain joins TRBV5-1 and TRBJ2-1; as DNA is missing, the TRBD2 call by TCRdb cannot be tested. CDR1 is SGHRS and CDR2 is YFSETQ in the germline V gene. The CDR3 has 13 amino acids. The CDR3 sequence is CASSFEGLAEQFF. Based on the CDR3 plus reference TRBV5-1 and TRBJ2-1, the full variable domain is KAGVTQTPRYLIKTRGQQVTLSCSPISGHRSVSWYQQTPGQGLQFLFEYFSETQRNKGNFPGRFSGRQFSNSRSEMNVSTLELGDSALYLCASSFEGLAEQFFGPGTRLTVL.